The clone carrying this TCR beta chain was recorded only once. Its antigen is unknown. It is unclear where the CDR3 begins or ends on the DNA, so no DNA is shown, and the CDR3 is as TCRdb lists it. This sample is drawn from a study of T cells in tuberculosis. Study-level results: GMM-specific TCRs were nearer to active tuberculosis alpha repertoires, suggesting expansion.

The assay was immunoSEQ multiplex PCR, and TCRdb's table has in-frame clones only and misses some. The data show around 32,000 clones, approximately 94% seen once. What was sequenced was PBMCs. The sequence was collected from a donor aged 10-35 years with latent tuberculosis or without tuberculosis infection.

CDR3 amino acids: CASSSSYTEAFF. This chain uses TRBV27 with TRBJ1-1. Looked up from germline, CDR1 is MNHEY and CDR2 is SMNVEV (reference sequence). Counting both end residues, the CDR3 totals 12 amino acids.